This entry lists 21 T cell receptor beta chains sequenced from one sample in a study of PD-1 blockade in classical Hodgkin lymphoma. Sequenced by immunoSEQ multiplex PCR; TCRdb stores in-frame clones only, minus some. This repertoire shows 70,000 to 85,000 clones, about 93% found once; its top ten account for over 6.5%. All patients relapsed after autologous stem cell transplantation, and brentuximab vedotin exposure varied. The sample in question was peripheral blood mononuclear cells (PBMCs), obtained at baseline. The receptor set was obtained from a human donor with classical Hodgkin lymphoma.

The chain combines TRBV19 with TRBJ2-2, with no clear D. The CDR3 covers 14 residues. Trimming took 7 bases from V and 6 from J, leaving 15 bases between them. Germline V gene data show CDR1 as LNHDA and CDR2 as SQIVND (reference sequence). DNA of the CDR3: TGTGCCAGTACGTCAGGCAACCTCCCCGGGGAGCTGTTTTTT. Translated: CASTSGNLPGELFF.

The rearrangement links TRBV7-9 to TRBJ2-7; no reliable D call. The germline V gene has CDR1 SEHNR and CDR2 FQNEAQ (reference sequence). Trimming removed 5 bases at V and 3 bases at J, with 8 bases between. The CDR3 runs to 12 residues. Written as DNA, the CDR3 is TGTGCCAGCAGCCTGGGCTACTACGAGCAGTACTTC. It codes for CASSLGYYEQYF.

This rearrangement joins TRBV5-6 to TRBJ2-7; D is unclear. Germline V CDR1 and CDR2: SGHDT, YYEEEE. Trimming removed 4 bases at V and 6 bases at J, with 8 bases between. This CDR3 region has 11 residues. The CDR3 loop is CASSLTSEQYF. Written as DNA, the CDR3 is TGTGCCAGCAGCCTAACTTCCGAGCAGTACTTC.

The chain couples TRBV5-1 to TRBJ2-5, with D tentatively TRBD1 (6 bases). The CDR3 totals 16 residues. CDR1 is SGHRS and CDR2 is YFSETQ in the germline V gene. Trimming pared 0 bases from V and 1 base from J, leaving 13 bases between. CDR3 nucleotides: TGCGCCAGCAGCTTGGAAACAGGGCTTCTCCAAGAGACCCAGTACTTC. Its protein product is CASSLETGLLQETQYF.

The genes are TRBV6-5 and TRBJ1-4, with unresolved D. Deletions cut 4 bases from V and 5 bases from J, with 11 bases between. CDR3 length: 14 residues. Germline CDR1 MNHEY, CDR2 SVGAGI. CDR3 bases: TGTGCCAGCAGTTCCCGGGTCCCGAATGAAAAACTGTTTTTT. The encoded protein is CASSSRVPNEKLFF.

The rearrangement links TRBV29-1 to TRBJ2-2, with unresolved D. Trimming removed 4 bases at V and 6 bases at J, with 18 bases between. This CDR3 is 15 amino acids long. Per germline, CDR1 SQVTM and CDR2 ANQGSEA. The CDR3 DNA reads TGCAGCGTTGCTGCTTTCGAGGCTGCTCCCGGGGAGCTGTTTTTT. It codes for CSVAAFEAAPGELFF.

The genes are TRBV19 and TRBJ2-3; 7 bases agree with TRBD2. Germline values: CDR1 LNHDA, CDR2 SQIVND (reference sequence). V trimming: 10 bases; J trimming: 6 bases; junction bases outside the gene matches: 22. CDR3 size: 17 residues. The CDR3 region has the DNA TGTGCCACCCGAATGGGAACGGGGGGAACCAAGGTCGATACGCAGTATTTT. Residues: CATRMGTGGTKVDTQYF.

The V and J genes are TRBV19 and TRBJ1-5; possibly TRBD1 for D (5 bases). CDR3 length equals 13 residues. CDR1 is LNHDA and CDR2 is SQIVND in the germline V gene (reference sequence). V was trimmed by 9 bases and J by 9 bases, leaving 18 bases between them. The CDR3 loop is CASDTHGGGPQHF. The CDR3 DNA follows: TGTGCCAGCGATACCCATGGGGGGGGGCCCCAGCATTTT.

V is TRBV2 and J is TRBJ2-2, with TRBD1 identical over 7 bases. The CDR3 is 16 residues long. Germline V CDR1 and CDR2: SNHLY, FYNNEI. The junction had 9 bases not matched to a gene; V was cut back by 4 bases and J by 4 bases. The CDR3: CASSAGDNRGTGELFF. CDR3 nucleotide sequence: TGTGCCAGCAGTGCCGGGGATAACAGGGGCACCGGGGAGCTGTTTTTT.

This clone appeared once. The rearrangement joins TRBV19 to TRBJ1-2, with D perhaps matching TRBD1 (6 bases). The germline V gene has CDR1 LNHDA and CDR2 SQIVND (reference sequence). With 0 bases removed from V and 4 bases from J, the gap between germline ends came to 12 bases. This CDR3 is built from 15 residues. CDR3 DNA sequence: TGTGCCAGTAGTATAGATTTCGACAGGTCCTATGGCTACACCTTC. Residues: CASSIDFDRSYGYTF.

With respect to this clone: The junction departs from germline at one end; a sequencing error may be responsible. The rearrangement links TRBV15 to TRBJ2-2; 9 nucleotides line up with TRBD1. Germline lookup yields CDR1 LNHNV and CDR2 YYDKDF (reference sequence). The CDR3 is made up of 14 amino acids. CDR3 residues: CTTGTGSYTGELFF. CDR3 sequence (DNA): TGTACCACCGGGACAGGGTCTTACACCGGGGAGCTGTTTTTT. Full variable domain (outside the CDR3, taken from reference TRBV15 and TRBJ2-2): DAMVIQNPRYQVTQFGKPVTLSCSQTLNHNVMYWYQQKSSQAPKLLFHYYDKDFNNEADTPDNFQSRRPNTSFCFLDIRSPGLGDTAMYLCTTGTGSYTGELFFGEGSRLTVL.

Turning to this clone: At the DNA level, this CDR3 is encoded by other sequences in the same sample as well. The chain has TRBV5-1 and TRBJ2-3, with a possible D match to TRBD2 (5 bases). Germline CDR1 reads SGHRS; CDR2 reads YFSETQ. V was trimmed by 4 bases and J by 6 bases, leaving 9 bases between them. There are 12 residues in the CDR3. DNA of the CDR3: TGCGCCAGCAGCGTGACGGGGGATACGCAGTATTTT. This codes for CASSVTGDTQYF. Full variable domain (remainder filled in from reference TRBV5-1 and TRBJ2-3): KAGVTQTPRYLIKTRGQQVTLSCSPISGHRSVSWYQQTPGQGLQFLFEYFSETQRNKGNFPGRFSGRQFSNSRSEMNVSTLELGDSALYLCASSVTGDTQYFGPGTRLTVL.

The V call is TRBV4-2, the J call TRBJ2-2; the match to TRBD2 covers 8 bases. This CDR3 region has 16 residues. V trimming: 1 base; J trimming: 1 base; junction bases outside the gene matches: 2. The V gene's germline CDR1 is LGHNA and CDR2 YNFKEQ. The CDR3 DNA reads as TGTGCCAGCAGCCAAGGGCTAGCGGGGAACACCGGGGAGCTGTTTTTT. Its protein product is CASSQGLAGNTGELFF.

The chain joins TRBV7-6 to TRBJ2-7; weak D call: TRBD2 (6 bases). CDR3 length: 16 amino acids. V lost 5 bases to trimming and J lost 2 bases, with 19 bases between them. CDR1 and CDR2 (germline): SGHVS, FNYEAQ. As DNA, the CDR3 is TGTGCCAGCAGCCAGTATACCGGGACTGCTCCCTACGAGCAGTACTTC. Its translation: CASSQYTGTAPYEQYF.

V and J are TRBV7-3 and TRBJ2-3; the match to TRBD2 covers 10 bases. CDR3 length: 17 amino acids. The germline CDR1 and CDR2 sequences are SGHTA and FQGTGA. The junction had 6 bases not matched to a gene; V was cut back by 1 base and J by 2 bases. CDR3 sequence: CASSLIPGLAFTDTQYF. CDR3 DNA sequence: TGTGCCAGCAGCTTAATCCCGGGACTAGCGTTCACAGATACGCAGTATTTT. The full variable domain, its missing parts supplied by reference TRBV7-3 and TRBJ2-3, is GAGVSQTPSNKVTEKGKYVELRCDPISGHTALYWYRQSLGQGPEFLIYFQGTGAADDSGLPNDRFFAVRPEGSVSTLKIQRTERGDSAVYLCASSLIPGLAFTDTQYFGPGTRLTVL.

The chain couples TRBV28 to TRBJ1-4; no firm D call. CDR1 is MDHEN, CDR2 SYDVKM, per germline. V lost 5 bases and J 4 bases, leaving 17 bases between the germline ends. This CDR3 has 16 amino acids. The CDR3 nucleotides are TGTGCCAGCAGTCATTCGCCGGAGGCCTTTAATGAAAAACTGTTTTTT. As protein: CASSHSPEAFNEKLFF.

This chain joins TRBV28 and TRBJ2-7; 11 positions match TRBD2. V dropped 3 bases and J dropped 3; count of bases not matched to a gene: 7. Germline V gene sequence: CDR1 MDHEN, CDR2 SYDVKM. This CDR3 spans 16 amino acids. The CDR3 DNA follows: TGTGCCAGCAGTTTGGGTAGCGGGAGGGAGAACTACGAGCAGTACTTC. Amino acid sequence: CASSLGSGRENYEQYF.

The V and J genes are TRBV14 and TRBJ2-1, with D possibly TRBD2 on 6 matching bases. This CDR3 comprises 14 residues. The V gene lost 5 bases and the J gene lost 2 bases, with 10 bases spanning the gap. Looked up from germline, CDR1 is SGHDN and CDR2 is FVKESK. CDR3 coding DNA: TGTGCCAGCAGCAAAAGACTAGCCTACAATGAGCAGTTCTTC. It is translated as CASSKRLAYNEQFF.

V usage is TRBV7-3 and J usage is TRBJ2-1, with D unclear. V lost 1 base and J 2 bases, leaving 18 bases between the germline ends. Germline V CDR1 and CDR2: SGHTA, FQGTGA. The CDR3 runs 18 residues. CDR3 nucleotide sequence: TGTGCCAGCAGCTTAAGTCAAACTGCCATAAGCCCCTACAATGAGCAGTTCTTC. Encoded protein: CASSLSQTAISPYNEQFF.

Written as DNA, the CDR3 is TGCGCCAGCAGCTGGGAAAGGGCAGATACGCAGTATTTT. Translation: CASSWERADTQYF. The chain carries TRBV5-1 and TRBJ2-3; D remains ambiguous. CDR3 length equals 13 residues. Per the germline V gene, CDR1 is SGHRS and CDR2 is YFSETQ. The germline V and J ends were trimmed by 3 bases and 4 bases, with 9 bases remaining between them.

The chain links TRBV5-1 to TRBJ2-7; D perhaps matches TRBD2 (6 bases). Per the germline V gene, CDR1 is SGHRS and CDR2 is YFSETQ. Trimming removed 6 bases at V and 4 bases at J, with 14 bases between. CDR3 length: 13 residues. In DNA form, the CDR3 reads TGCGCCAGCAAGGAGGGCGTAGGGTACGAGCAGTACTTC. It translates to CASKEGVGYEQYF.